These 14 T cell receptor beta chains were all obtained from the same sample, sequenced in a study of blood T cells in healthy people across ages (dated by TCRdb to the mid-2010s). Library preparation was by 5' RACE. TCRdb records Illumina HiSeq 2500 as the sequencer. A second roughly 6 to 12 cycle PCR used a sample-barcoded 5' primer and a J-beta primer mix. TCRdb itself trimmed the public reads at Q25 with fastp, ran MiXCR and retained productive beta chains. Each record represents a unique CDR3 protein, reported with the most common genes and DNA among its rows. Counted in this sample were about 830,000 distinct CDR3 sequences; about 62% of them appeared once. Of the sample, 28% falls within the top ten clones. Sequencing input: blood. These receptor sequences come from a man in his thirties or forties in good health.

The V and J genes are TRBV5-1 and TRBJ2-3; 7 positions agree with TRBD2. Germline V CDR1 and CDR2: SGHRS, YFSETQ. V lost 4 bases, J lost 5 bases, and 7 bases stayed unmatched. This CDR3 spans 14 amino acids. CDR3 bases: TGCGCCAGCAGCCGAGCGGAGCGGGGAGATACGCAGTATTTT. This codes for CASSRAERGDTQYF. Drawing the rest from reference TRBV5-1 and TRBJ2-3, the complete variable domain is KAGVTQTPRYLIKTRGQQVTLSCSPISGHRSVSWYQQTPGQGLQFLFEYFSETQRNKGNFPGRFSGRQFSNSRSEMNVSTLELGDSALYLCASSRAERGDTQYFGPGTRLTVL.

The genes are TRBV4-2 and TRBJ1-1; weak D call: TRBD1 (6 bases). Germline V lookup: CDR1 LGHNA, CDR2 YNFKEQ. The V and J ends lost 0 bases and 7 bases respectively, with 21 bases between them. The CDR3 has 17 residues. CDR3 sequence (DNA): TGTGCCAGCAGCCAAGAGAACAGGGAAGTTCTTACTATTGAAGCTTTCTTT. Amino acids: CASSQENREVLTIEAFF.

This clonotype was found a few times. CDR3 coding DNA: TGTGCCAGCAGCCCGGGAGGGTCCGCCTACGAGCAGTACTTC. Translated, it gives CASSPGGSAYEQYF. The chain uses TRBV7-6 and TRBJ2-7; 8 bases match TRBD2. Trimming took 5 bases from V and 2 from J; bases not matched to a gene: 5. The CDR3 loop spans 14 amino acids. Germline V lookup: CDR1 SGHVS, CDR2 FNYEAQ.

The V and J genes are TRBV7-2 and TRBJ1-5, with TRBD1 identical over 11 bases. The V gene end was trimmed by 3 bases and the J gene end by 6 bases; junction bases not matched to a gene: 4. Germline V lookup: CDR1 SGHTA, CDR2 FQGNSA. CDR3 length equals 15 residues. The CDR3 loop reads CASSFGTGGGQPQHF. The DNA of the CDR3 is TGTGCCAGCAGCTTCGGGACAGGGGGTGGTCAGCCCCAGCATTTT.

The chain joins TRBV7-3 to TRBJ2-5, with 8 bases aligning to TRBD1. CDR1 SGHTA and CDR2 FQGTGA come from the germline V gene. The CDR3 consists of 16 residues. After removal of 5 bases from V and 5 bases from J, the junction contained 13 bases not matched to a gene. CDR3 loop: CASSASQGALGETQYF. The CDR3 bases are TGTGCCAGCAGCGCCTCTCAGGGGGCGCTTGGTGAGACCCAGTACTTC.

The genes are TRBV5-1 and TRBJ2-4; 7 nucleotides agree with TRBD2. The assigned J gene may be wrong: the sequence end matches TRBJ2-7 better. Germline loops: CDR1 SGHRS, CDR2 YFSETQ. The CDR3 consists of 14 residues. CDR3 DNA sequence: TGCGCCAGCAGCTTGGGGGCTAGCGGCTACGAGCAGTACTTC. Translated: CASSLGASGYEQYF.

The CDR3 spells CASSLTTKNIQYF. As DNA, the CDR3 is TGTGCCAGCAGTTTAACGACCAAAAACATTCAGTACTTC. J is TRBJ2-4 and V is TRBV12-3 or TRBV12-4; no reliable D call. The CDR3 is 13 amino acids. V dropped 2 bases and J dropped 2 bases, with 4 bases sitting between them.

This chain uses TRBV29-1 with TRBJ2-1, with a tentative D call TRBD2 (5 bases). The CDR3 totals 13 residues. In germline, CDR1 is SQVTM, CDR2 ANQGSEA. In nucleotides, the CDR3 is TGCAGTTGGGGAGTGGCCGGAAGGGATGAGCAGTTCTTC. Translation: CSWGVAGRDEQFF.

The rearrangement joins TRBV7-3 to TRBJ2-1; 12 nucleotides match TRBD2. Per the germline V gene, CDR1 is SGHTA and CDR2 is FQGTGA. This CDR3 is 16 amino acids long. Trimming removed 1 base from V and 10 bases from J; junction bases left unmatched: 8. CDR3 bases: TGTGCCAGCAGCTTAATGTCGCGACTAGCGGGGGACGAGCAGTTCTTC. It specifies CASSLMSRLAGDEQFF.

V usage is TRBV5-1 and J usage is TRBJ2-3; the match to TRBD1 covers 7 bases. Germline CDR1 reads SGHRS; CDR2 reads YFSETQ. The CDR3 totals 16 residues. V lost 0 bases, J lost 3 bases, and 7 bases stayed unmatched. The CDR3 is CASSLGWDRSTDTQYF. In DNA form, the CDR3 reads TGCGCCAGCAGCTTGGGGTGGGACAGAAGTACAGATACGCAGTATTTT.

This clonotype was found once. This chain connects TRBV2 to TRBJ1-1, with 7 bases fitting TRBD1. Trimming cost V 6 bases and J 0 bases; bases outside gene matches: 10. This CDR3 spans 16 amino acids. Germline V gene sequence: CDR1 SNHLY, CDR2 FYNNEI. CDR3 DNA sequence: TGTGCCAGCAGGTCAAGACAGGGCACACTGAACACTGAAGCTTTCTTT. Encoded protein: CASRSRQGTLNTEAFF.

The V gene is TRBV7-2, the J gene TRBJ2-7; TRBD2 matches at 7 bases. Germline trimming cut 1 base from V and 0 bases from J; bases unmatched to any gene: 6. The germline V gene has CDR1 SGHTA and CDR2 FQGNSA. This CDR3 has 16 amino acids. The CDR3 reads CASSLGVRGDSYEQYF. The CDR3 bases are TGTGCCAGCAGCTTAGGGGTACGGGGGGACTCCTACGAGCAGTACTTC.

The CDR3 loop is CASSQWGARGYTF. CDR3 DNA sequence: TGTGCCAGCTCGCAGTGGGGGGCAAGAGGCTACACCTTC. The V and J genes are TRBV6-6 and TRBJ1-2, with D possibly TRBD1 on 6 matching bases. This CDR3 comprises 13 residues. CDR1 and CDR2 from the germline V gene are MNHNY and SVGAGI (reference sequence). V lost 8 bases to trimming and J lost 8 bases, with 18 bases between them.

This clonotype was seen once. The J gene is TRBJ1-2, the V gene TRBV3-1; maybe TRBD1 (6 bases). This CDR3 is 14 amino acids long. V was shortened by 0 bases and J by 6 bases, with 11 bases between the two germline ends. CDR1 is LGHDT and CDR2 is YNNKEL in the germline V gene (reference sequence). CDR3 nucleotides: TGTGCCAGCAGCCAAGATACAGGGATGCATGGCTACACCTTC. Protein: CASSQDTGMHGYTF.